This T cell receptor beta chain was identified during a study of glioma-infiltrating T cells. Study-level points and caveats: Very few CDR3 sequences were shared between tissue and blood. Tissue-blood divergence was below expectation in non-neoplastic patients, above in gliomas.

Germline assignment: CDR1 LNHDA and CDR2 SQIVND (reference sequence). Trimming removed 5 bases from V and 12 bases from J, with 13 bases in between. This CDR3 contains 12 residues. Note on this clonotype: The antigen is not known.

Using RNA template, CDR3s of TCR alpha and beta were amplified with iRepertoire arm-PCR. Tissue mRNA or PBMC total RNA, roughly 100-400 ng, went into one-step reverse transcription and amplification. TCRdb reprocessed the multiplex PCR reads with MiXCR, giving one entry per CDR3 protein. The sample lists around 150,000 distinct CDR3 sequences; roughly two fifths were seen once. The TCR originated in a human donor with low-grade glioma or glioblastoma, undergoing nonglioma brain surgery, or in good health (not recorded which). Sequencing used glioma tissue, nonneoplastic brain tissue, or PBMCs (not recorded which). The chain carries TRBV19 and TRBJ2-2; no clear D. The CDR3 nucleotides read TGTGCCAGTAGTCCCAGTCTTAATAAGCTGTTTTTT. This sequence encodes CASSPSLNKLFF.